This T cell receptor beta chain was sequenced in a study of a mutant IDH1 vaccine in newly diagnosed glioma. On this clone itself: The antigen is unknown.

The time point here: week 23, last vaccination. Vaccinated patients received 300 ug of mutant IDH1 20-mer peptide per dose, with topical imiquimod. Method: immunoSEQ multiplex PCR; TCRdb's copy keeps in-frame clones and lacks some. In the table there are just over 80,000 clones, roughly 85% of which are singletons. The V gene's germline CDR1 is SGHDT and CDR2 YYEEEE. The CDR3 is made up of 15 amino acids. V dropped 4 bases and J dropped 0 bases, with 11 bases sitting between them. The TCR sequence derives from a man aged 25 to 45 with glioma. Some clones in this sample may be carry-over from other donors' samples. The starting material was PBMCs, obtained from a glioma patient whose treatment included an IDH1 peptide vaccine. V is TRBV5-6 and J is TRBJ2-1, with a possible D match to TRBD2 (6 bases). The CDR3 sequence: CASSPRESSYNEQFF. The DNA for the CDR3 is TGTGCCAGCAGCCCCCGGGAGAGCTCCTACAATGAGCAGTTCTTC.